Reported below is one T cell receptor beta chain. Its antigen is unknown. No clone much larger than this one lies a single base away; base qualities are absent. To prepare the library, PCR was applied. These reads were obtained on an Illumina HiSeq 4000. The TCR beta-chain CDR3 region of each patient was profiled by high-throughput sequencing. As for the original processing: Drawing on CDR3 differences between clinicopathological groups, the researchers built a classifier meant to tell apart patients with distant-metastatic papillary thyroid cancer. The Shannon index was used to measure repertoire diversity, and the Morisita-Horn index was used to measure how similar tumor and blood repertoires were. TCRdb itself trimmed the public reads at Q25 with fastp, ran MiXCR and retained productive beta chains. TCRdb's processing, not the study's, gives the V and J calls here. Present in this sample are over 6,500 clones, 30% to 40% of which were seen just once. 13% of the sample is in the top ten clones.

These data belong to a study of metastatic and nonmetastatic thyroid tumors (dated by TCRdb to the early 2020s). Describing the broader study: The researchers compared repertoires between peripheral blood samples and tumor or nodule tissue samples from patients with malignant or benign thyroid disease. On the study overall, not on this receptor specifically: In both blood and tumor samples, malignant tumors were reported to have significantly higher TCR beta diversity than benign nodules.

From the cysteine up to the phenylalanine, the CDR3 has a length of 16 residues. The read is trimmed to its CDR3 DNA, 48 bases read in frame from base 1. Germline trimming: 1 base from V, 6 bases from J; junction bases outside gene matches: 3. Looking up the germline V gene yields CDR1 SGHAT and CDR2 FQNNGV. Before undergoing thyroid surgery, none of the patients had been given any kind of treatment. Using T-cell receptor beta sequencing, the study looked back at clinical samples from patients collected from about 2011 to 2018. Input material: adjacent normal tissue. The receptor's source is a female donor with papillary thyroid cancer or a benign thyroid nodule (not recorded which). Some clones in this sample may be carry-over from other donors' samples. The V gene is TRBV11-2 and the J gene is TRBJ2-6; TRBD1 aligns with 10 central bases. The CDR3 protein: CASSLVGTGVANVLTF. The nucleotides are TGTGCCAGCAGCTTAGTCGGGACAGGGGTGGCCAACGTCCTGACTTTC.